This T cell receptor beta chain was documented in a study of blood T cell repertoires in COVID-19. The CDR3 runs 12 residues. The J segment lost 11 bases and the V segment lost 3 bases, leaving 7 bases of the junction unmatched. Germline-derived CDR1 and CDR2 are SGDLS and YYNGEE. Data came from immunoSEQ multiplex PCR; TCRdb stores just in-frame clones and leaves some out. The sample includes under 150,000 clones, over 75% seen only once; the top ten take 10% to 15%. The specimen sequenced was peripheral blood. The J gene is TRBJ1-1, the V gene TRBV9, with TRBD1 matching 7 bases. The TCR comes from a man aged 60-69 years with active or convalescent COVID-19. Here the CDR3 DNA reads TGTGCCAGCAGCGGAACAGGGGTGGACGCTTTCTTT. It specifies CASSGTGVDAFF.